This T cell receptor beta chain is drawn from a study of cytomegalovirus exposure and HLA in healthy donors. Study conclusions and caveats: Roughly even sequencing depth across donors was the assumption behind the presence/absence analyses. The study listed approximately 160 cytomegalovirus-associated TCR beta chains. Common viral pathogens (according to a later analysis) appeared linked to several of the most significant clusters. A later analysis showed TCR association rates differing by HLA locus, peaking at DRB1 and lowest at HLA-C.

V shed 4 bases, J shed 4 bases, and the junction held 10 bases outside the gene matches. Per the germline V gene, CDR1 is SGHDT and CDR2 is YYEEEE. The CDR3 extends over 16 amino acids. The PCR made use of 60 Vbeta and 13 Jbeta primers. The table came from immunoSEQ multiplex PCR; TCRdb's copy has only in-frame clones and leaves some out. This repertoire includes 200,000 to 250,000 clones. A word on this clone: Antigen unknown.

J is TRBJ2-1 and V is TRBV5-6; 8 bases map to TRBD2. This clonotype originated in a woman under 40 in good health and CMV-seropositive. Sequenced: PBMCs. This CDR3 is CASSPRGGPPYNEQFF. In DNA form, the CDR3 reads TGTGCCAGCAGCCCCCGGGGGGGCCCCCCTTACAATGAGCAGTTCTTC.